The present entry profiles one T cell receptor beta chain with its context. Its antigen remains unknown. The data derive from a study of T cells in Graves' hyperthyroidism and ophthalmopathy. The study's findings and limits: The model identified upcoming ophthalmopathy a median about 7.1 months ahead of onset.

V shed 3 bases and J 0 bases; nucleotides not matched to a gene: 15. There are 20 residues in the CDR3. Germline loops: CDR1 SGHRS, CDR2 YFSETQ. TCR beta CDR3 region amplification was performed from RNA transcripts. An initial round of RT-PCR targeting the TCR CDR3 relied on the HTBI primer set. TCRdb re-called the multiplex PCR reads through MiXCR, storing one row per CDR3 protein. Counted here are under 600,000 distinct CDR3 sequences, around 15% occurring once; the ten biggest clones make up around 3.5%. Sequencing used blood. The clonotype comes from a woman between 40 and 55 years old with Graves' ophthalmopathy. This chain links TRBV5-1 with TRBJ2-6; 7 bases are shared with TRBD2. DNA for the CDR3: TGCGCCAGCAGCTCCTTAATCCGGGGGGAGTTCGGCTCTGGGGCCAACGTCCTGACTTTC. It specifies CASSSLIRGEFGSGANVLTF.